The 14 T cell receptor beta chains presented below share a single source sample, sequenced in a study of blood T cell repertoires in COVID-19. The data were produced by immunoSEQ multiplex PCR, yet TCRdb's version contains in-frame clones alone and is incomplete. The top ten hold over 9% of the sample, which has around 160,000 clones, just under 90% seen once. Source material: peripheral blood. The receptors derive from a woman in her 70s with COVID-19, enrolled during active disease.

The chain joins TRBV7-2 to TRBJ2-2, with 7 bases fitting TRBD2. V shed 2 bases and J 7 bases; nucleotides not matched to a gene: 7. CDR3 length: 15 amino acids. Germline V gives CDR1 SGHTA, CDR2 FQGNSA. CDR3 bases: TGTGCCAGCAGCTTATCCGGGGGGACCGGCGGGGAGCTGTTTTTT. Translating it yields CASSLSGGTGGELFF.

The chain carries TRBV6-1 and TRBJ2-1, with TRBD2 as a possible D gene (5 bases). This CDR3 contains 18 residues. CDR1 and CDR2 (germline): MNHNS, SASEGT. The germline V and J ends were trimmed by 2 bases and 6 bases, with 23 bases remaining between them. In DNA, the CDR3 is TGTGCCAGCAGTGAACTTAGAGGTTGGACTTCGAACCTCAATGAGCAGTTCTTC. Its protein is CASSELRGWTSNLNEQFF.

CDR3 sequence: CASSQDWEGVNDQPQHF. The CDR3 region has the DNA TGCGCCAGCAGCCAAGATTGGGAGGGGGTGAATGATCAGCCCCAGCATTTT. The genes are TRBV4-1 and TRBJ1-5; weak D call: TRBD1 (6 bases). CDR1 is MGHRA and CDR2 is YSYEKL in the germline V gene. The germline V and J ends were trimmed by 0 bases and 5 bases, with 17 bases remaining between them. The CDR3 length is 17 residues.

The chain joins TRBV19 to TRBJ2-2, with a possible D match to TRBD1 (5 bases). Germline CDR1 reads LNHDA; CDR2 reads SQIVND (reference sequence). The ends were cut back, 3 bases at V and 6 bases at J, with 14 bases in the middle. CDR3 size: 15 residues. Here the CDR3 DNA reads TGTGCCAGTAGTATTCGAGCAGGGATCGCCGGGGAGCTGTTTTTT. It codes for CASSIRAGIAGELFF.

V usage is TRBV29-1 and J usage is TRBJ1-2; D not certain. The CDR3 runs 11 residues. Trimming cost V 0 bases and J 8 bases, with 7 bases left between them. Looked up from germline, CDR1 is SQVTM and CDR2 is ANQGSEA. This chain's CDR3 is CSVEEGGGYTF. CDR3 DNA sequence: TGCAGCGTTGAAGAGGGAGGAGGCTACACCTTC.

The chain joins TRBV3-1 (or the pseudogene TRBV3-2) to TRBJ1-1; no clear D gene. The CDR3 runs 14 residues. Trimming removed 1 base from V and 1 base from J, with 7 bases in between. Germline V gene lookup returns CDR1 LGHDT and CDR2 YNNKEL (reference sequence). The CDR3 spells CASSQAGRNTEAFF. The CDR3 coding sequence is TGTGCCAGCAGCCAAGCTGGCAGGAACACTGAAGCTTTCTTT.

V gene TRBV10-3 combines with J gene TRBJ2-1, with TRBD1 matching over 11 bases. The CDR3 length is 14 residues. Germline CDR1 and CDR2: ENHRY and SYGVKD. V shed 7 bases, J shed 6 bases, and the junction held 5 bases outside the gene matches. The CDR3 region has the DNA TGTGCCATCACCCCGGGACAGGGGGTCAATGAGCAGTTCTTC. Translation: CAITPGQGVNEQFF.

The rearrangement links TRBV5-5 to TRBJ2-5; the D gene is possibly TRBD2 (6 bases). This CDR3 is built from 15 residues. Trimming stripped 3 bases from V and 5 bases from J, with 17 bases between. Germline loops: CDR1 SGHKS, CDR2 YYEKEE (reference sequence). The CDR3 coding sequence is TGTGCCAGCAGCTCACAACTAGCCCTTAGGGAGACCCAGTACTTC. Translation gives CASSSQLALRETQYF.

The V call is TRBV7-3, the J call TRBJ2-2; D not resolved. Germline V CDR1 and CDR2: SGHTA, FQGTGA. Between the trimmed V and J ends, which lost 5 bases and 4 bases, there was a span of 11 bases. The CDR3 covers 14 residues. The CDR3 DNA follows: TGTGCCAGCAGCCAAACTGATAGCACCGGGGAGCTGTTTTTT. This sequence encodes CASSQTDSTGELFF. The whole variable domain, remainder taken from reference TRBV7-3 and TRBJ2-2, is GAGVSQTPSNKVTEKGKYVELRCDPISGHTALYWYRQSLGQGPEFLIYFQGTGAADDSGLPNDRFFAVRPEGSVSTLKIQRTERGDSAVYLCASSQTDSTGELFFGEGSRLTVL.

The chain is built from TRBV7-9 and TRBJ1-1; no firm D call. Germline CDR1 is SEHNR and CDR2 is FQNEAQ (reference sequence). The CDR3 runs to 13 residues. With 1 base removed from V and 10 bases from J, the gap between germline ends came to 13 bases. The CDR3 protein is CASSLEIARGAFF. The CDR3 region has the DNA TGTGCCAGCAGCTTAGAGATCGCACGGGGAGCTTTCTTT.

The chain combines TRBV19 with TRBJ2-7; a possible D gene is TRBD2 (5 bases). In germline, CDR1 is LNHDA, CDR2 SQIVND (reference sequence). The CDR3 loop spans 15 amino acids. V dropped 1 base and J dropped 3 bases, with 13 bases sitting between them. CDR3 bases: TGTGCCAGTAGTATAGCCCTCGGGGAGAGCTACGAGCAGTACTTC. It specifies CASSIALGESYEQYF.

Comments on this clone: Other DNA sequences within the sample encode an identical CDR3. The chain recombines TRBV7-9 with TRBJ1-1; D perhaps matches TRBD1 (5 bases). CDR3 length equals 14 residues. Per germline, CDR1 SEHNR and CDR2 FQNEAQ (reference sequence). Between the trimmed V and J ends, which lost 4 bases and 1 base, there was a span of 10 bases. Here the CDR3 DNA reads TGTGCCAGCAGCTCCCAGGGTGGGAACACTGAAGCTTTCTTT. It encodes CASSSQGGNTEAFF.

J is TRBJ2-7 and V is TRBV6-1; a weak D match, TRBD1 (5 bases). V lost 0 bases and J 6 bases, leaving 9 bases between the germline ends. The germline CDR1 and CDR2 sequences are MNHNS and SASEGT. There are 13 residues in the CDR3. CDR3 residues: CASSEAEGVEQYF. The CDR3 nucleotides read TGTGCCAGCAGTGAAGCGGAAGGGGTCGAGCAGTACTTC.

The genes are TRBV7-8 and TRBJ2-1, with TRBD2 matching over 8 bases. Germline loops: CDR1 SGHVS, CDR2 FQNEAQ. Unmatched junction bases numbered 2, after V lost 0 bases and J lost 4 bases. This CDR3 contains 15 residues. The CDR3 loop is CASSLAAGGYNEQFF. DNA of the CDR3: TGTGCCAGCAGCTTAGCGGCGGGGGGATACAATGAGCAGTTCTTC.